The TCR beta chain under discussion was sequenced for a study of response to subunit inactivated influenza vaccine. TCRdb reprocessed the RT-PCR reads via MiXCR and lists one record per CDR3 protein. The profile shows under 950,000 distinct CDR3 sequences, around 20% of them singletons. The sequences come from PBMCs from blood, collected approximately 5 days after vaccination. The receptor was derived from a middle-aged man who received an inactivated influenza vaccine.

This CDR3 is CASSLGQGDGGYTF. The DNA for the CDR3 is TGTGCCAGCAGCTTGGGACAGGGCGACGGGGGCTACACCTTC. This rearrangement joins TRBV7-2 to TRBJ1-2; TRBD1 aligns across 9 bases. Unmatched junction bases numbered 7, after V lost 3 bases and J lost 8 bases. This CDR3 region has 14 residues. Germline values: CDR1 SGHTA, CDR2 FQGNSA.